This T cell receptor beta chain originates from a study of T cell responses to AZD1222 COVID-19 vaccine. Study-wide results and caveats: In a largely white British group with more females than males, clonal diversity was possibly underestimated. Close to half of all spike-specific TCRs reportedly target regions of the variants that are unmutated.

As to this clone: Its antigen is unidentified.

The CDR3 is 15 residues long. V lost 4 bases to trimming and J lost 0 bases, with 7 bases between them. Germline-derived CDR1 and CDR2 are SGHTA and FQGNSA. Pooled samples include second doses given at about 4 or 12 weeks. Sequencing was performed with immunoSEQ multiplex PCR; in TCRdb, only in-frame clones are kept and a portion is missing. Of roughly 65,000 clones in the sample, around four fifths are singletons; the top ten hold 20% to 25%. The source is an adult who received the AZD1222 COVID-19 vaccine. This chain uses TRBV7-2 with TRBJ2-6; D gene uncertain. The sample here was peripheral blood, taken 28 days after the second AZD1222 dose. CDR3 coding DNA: TGTGCCAGCAGCTCCTGGGGCTCTGGGGCCAACGTCCTGACTTTC. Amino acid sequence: CASSSWGSGANVLTF.